What follows are 19 T cell receptor beta chains derived from one specimen sequenced in a study of neoadjuvant anti-PD-1 for oral cavity cancer. Sequencing used immunoSEQ multiplex PCR; TCRdb keeps in-frame clones, though not all of them. The sample yields 9,400 or so clones, approximately 60% seen once. Specimen: tumor tissue, collected before nivolumab (anti-PD-1) treatment. The receptor source for this set is a person aged 35-79 years with oral cavity squamous cell carcinoma.

This sequence joins TRBV2 and TRBJ1-3; 8 positions match TRBD1. Trimming cost V 1 base and J 0 bases; bases outside gene matches: 2. Germline CDR1 is SNHLY and CDR2 is FYNNEI. The CDR3 consists of 16 residues. The chain's CDR3 is CASSEGTGNSGNTIYF. CDR3 coding DNA: TGTGCCAGCAGTGAAGGGACAGGGAACTCTGGAAACACCATATATTTT. Combining the CDR3 with reference TRBV2 and TRBJ1-3 gives the whole variable domain EPEVTQTPSHQVTQMGQEVILRCVPISNHLYFYWYRQILGQKVEFLVSFYNNEISEKSEIFDDQFSVERPDGSNFTLKIRSTKLEDSAMYFCASSEGTGNSGNTIYFGEGSWLTVV.

The chain uses TRBV7-9 and TRBJ2-1, with TRBD1 matching 10 bases. The trim removed 5 bases at V and 5 bases at J, leaving 9 bases unmatched. CDR1 SEHNR and CDR2 FQNEAQ come from the germline V gene (reference sequence). The CDR3 length is 16 residues. CDR3 residues: CASSPRDRGEHNEQFF. CDR3 nucleotide sequence: TGTGCCAGCAGCCCAAGGGACAGGGGCGAACACAATGAGCAGTTCTTC. The full variable domain, completed using reference TRBV7-9 and TRBJ2-1, is DTGVSQNPRHKITKRGQNVTFRCDPISEHNRLYWYRQTLGQGPEFLTYFQNEAQLEKSRLLSDRFSAERPKGSFSTLEIQRTEQGDSAMYLCASSPRDRGEHNEQFFGPGTRLTVL.

The chain has TRBV7-2 and TRBJ2-7; a weak D match, TRBD2 (5 bases). V was pared by 5 bases and J by 3 bases, with 17 bases between. The CDR3 runs 15 residues. From germline, CDR1 is SGHTA and CDR2 FQGNSA. CDR3 coding DNA: TGTGCCAGCAGCAAGAGCCGTCCAGGAGGCTACGAGCAGTACTTC. This gives the protein CASSKSRPGGYEQYF. The full variable domain, its missing parts supplied by reference TRBV7-2 and TRBJ2-7, is GAGVSQSPSNKVTEKGKDVELRCDPISGHTALYWYRQSLGQGLEFLIYFQGNSAPDKSGLPSDRFSAERTGGSVSTLTIQRTQQEDSAVYLCASSKSRPGGYEQYFGPGTRLTVT.

The chain has TRBV6-1 and TRBJ1-3; a weak D match, TRBD1 (5 bases). Trimming stripped 2 bases from V and 5 bases from J, with 10 bases between. Germline CDR1 reads MNHNS; CDR2 reads SASEGT. This CDR3 has 14 amino acids. CDR3 bases: TGTGCCAGCAGTGAACCAGGGACGCGAAACACCATATATTTT. It translates to CASSEPGTRNTIYF.

The chain links TRBV7-9 to TRBJ2-7; D may correspond to TRBD1 or TRBD2 (5 bases each). V dropped 5 bases and J dropped 2 bases, with 10 bases sitting between them. CDR1 and CDR2 (germline): SEHNR, FQNEAQ (reference sequence). CDR3 length equals 13 residues. The DNA for the CDR3 is TGTGCCAGCAGCCCTAAGGGACCCTACGAGCAGTACTTC. It is translated as CASSPKGPYEQYF.

This clone has a handful of counts. The rearrangement uses TRBV6-5 and TRBJ2-7; 7 nucleotides align to TRBD1. From germline, CDR1 is MNHEY and CDR2 SVGAGI. V lost 6 bases to trimming and J lost 5 bases; unmatched junction nucleotides: 10. This CDR3 comprises 14 residues. The CDR3 is CASRRQGVGDEQYF. The CDR3 nucleotides are TGTGCCAGCAGGAGACAGGGAGTCGGGGACGAGCAGTACTTC.

The CDR3 sequence is CASSPTGQGGNQPQHF. The CDR3 DNA follows: TGCGCCAGCAGCCCGACCGGACAGGGTGGAAATCAGCCCCAGCATTTT. The rearrangement links TRBV5-1 to TRBJ1-5; 8 bases agree with TRBD1. The ends lost 4 bases at V and 4 bases at J; junction bases unmatched: 10. Germline CDR1 SGHRS, CDR2 YFSETQ. The CDR3 is made up of 16 amino acids. The whole variable domain, filled in from reference TRBV5-1 and TRBJ1-5, reads KAGVTQTPRYLIKTRGQQVTLSCSPISGHRSVSWYQQTPGQGLQFLFEYFSETQRNKGNFPGRFSGRQFSNSRSEMNVSTLELGDSALYLCASSPTGQGGNQPQHFGDGTRLSIL.

Worth noting for this clone: Other DNA sequences of this sample code for an identical CDR3. The chain joins TRBV18 to TRBJ1-1; a weak D match, TRBD1 (5 bases). V was pared by 5 bases and J by 1 base, with 11 bases between. In germline, CDR1 is KGHSH, CDR2 LQKENI. The CDR3 covers 14 residues. As DNA, the CDR3 is TGTGCCAGCTCAAGACTCGACAGGAACACTGAAGCTTTCTTT. Translated, it gives CASSRLDRNTEAFF.

The chain recombines TRBV19 with TRBJ2-1, with a weak D call TRBD2 (5 bases). The CDR3 length is 15 residues. Germline CDR1 and CDR2: LNHDA and SQIVND (reference sequence). The ends were cut back, 0 bases at V and 0 bases at J, with 6 bases in the middle. This CDR3 is CASSIDGISYNEQFF. CDR3 in DNA: TGTGCCAGTAGTATAGACGGGATCTCCTACAATGAGCAGTTCTTC. Combining the CDR3 with reference TRBV19 and TRBJ2-1 gives the whole variable domain DGGITQSPKYLFRKEGQNVTLSCEQNLNHDAMYWYRQDPGQGLRLIYYSQIVNDFQKGDIAEGYSVSREKKESFPLTVTSAQKNPTAFYLCASSIDGISYNEQFFGPGTRLTVL.

This clone was recorded once. The chain employs TRBV11-2 and TRBJ1-1; D remains unclear. Per the germline V gene, CDR1 is SGHAT and CDR2 is FQNNGV. The CDR3 totals 14 residues. Deletions cut 1 base from V and 6 bases from J, with 12 bases between. Written as DNA, the CDR3 is TGTGCCAGCAGCTTAGTTCCTCAGGTCCCTGAAGCTTTCTTT. This encodes CASSLVPQVPEAFF.

The DNA for the CDR3 is TGCGCCAGCAGTGGATGGTCGTCCTACAATGAGCAGTTCTTC. Residues: CASSGWSSYNEQFF. J is TRBJ2-1 and V is TRBV10-2; no clear D. Germline V CDR1 and CDR2: WSHSY, SAAADI. The CDR3 runs 14 residues. The germline V and J ends were trimmed by 4 bases and 1 base, with 8 bases remaining between them.

This clone has only a few counts. This chain joins TRBV19 and TRBJ1-5; 9 nucleotides align to TRBD1. CDR1 and CDR2 from the germline V gene are LNHDA and SQIVND (reference sequence). This CDR3 is built from 13 residues. V lost 5 bases and J lost 6; bases outside the gene matches: 2. CDR3 amino acids: CASSEQGAQPQHF. As DNA, the CDR3 is TGTGCCAGTAGTGAACAGGGGGCTCAGCCCCAGCATTTT.

A single count supports this clone. The J gene is TRBJ2-1, the V gene TRBV15; D gene ambiguous. The V gene's germline CDR1 is LNHNV and CDR2 YYDKDF (reference sequence). The CDR3 covers 11 residues. V lost 6 bases and J 6 bases, leaving 6 bases between the germline ends. The DNA of the CDR3 is TGTGCCACCAGTGCCCTCAATGAGCAGTTCTTC. Translated: CATSALNEQFF.

The chain couples TRBV27 to TRBJ1-4, with TRBD1 as a possible D gene (5 bases). V was pared by 6 bases and J by 3 bases, with 23 bases between. The CDR3 spans 18 residues. From germline, CDR1 is MNHEY and CDR2 SMNVEV (reference sequence). This CDR3 reads CASSRRPNSGMANEKLFF. The CDR3 DNA reads as TGTGCCAGCAGCCGCAGACCAAACTCAGGGATGGCTAATGAAAAACTGTTTTTT.

A few counts support this clone. This sequence joins TRBV5-1 and TRBJ2-7; TRBD1 or TRBD2 may be the D gene (7 bases each). CDR1 is SGHRS, CDR2 YFSETQ, per germline. The V end was cut by 5 bases, the J end by 1 base, with 16 bases between. The CDR3 length is 15 residues. Here the CDR3 DNA reads TGCGCCAGCAGTCAAGACAGGGAGGGTTCCTACGAGCAGTACTTC. Translation gives CASSQDREGSYEQYF.

V and J are TRBV28 and TRBJ2-3, with D perhaps TRBD1 or TRBD2 (5 bases each). The CDR3 is 15 amino acids. Germline V gene data show CDR1 as MDHEN and CDR2 as SYDVKM. Trimming cost V 7 bases and J 4 bases, with 18 bases left between them. This chain's CDR3 is CASTSRGLAPDTQYF. The CDR3, as DNA: TGTGCCAGCACCTCCCGGGGCCTTGCACCAGATACGCAGTATTTT.

The J gene is TRBJ1-1, the V gene TRBV27, with TRBD1 matching 8 bases. Germline assignment: CDR1 MNHEY and CDR2 SMNVEV (reference sequence). The CDR3 sequence is 16 residues long. With 6 bases clipped from V and 1 base from J, the junction kept 10 bases outside the gene matches. The CDR3, as DNA: TGTGCCAGCAGGGGAGACAGGGGAAGTAGGAACACTGAAGCTTTCTTT. Protein sequence: CASRGDRGSRNTEAFF.

The chain has TRBV2 and TRBJ1-5; 7 nucleotides agree with TRBD1. Germline CDR1 SNHLY, CDR2 FYNNEI. The CDR3 is made up of 15 amino acids. The ends lost 5 bases at V and 1 base at J; junction bases unmatched: 5. CDR3 sequence reads: CASSHPTGSNQPQHF. CDR3 coding DNA: TGTGCCAGCAGTCACCCGACAGGGAGCAATCAGCCCCAGCATTTT.

The chain joins TRBV18 to TRBJ1-4; D gene unclear. V lost 3 bases and J lost 0, with 5 bases in between. The CDR3 consists of 14 residues. Germline CDR1 and CDR2: KGHSH and LQKENI. For the CDR3, the DNA is TGTGCCAGCTCACCGGGGACAACTAATGAAAAACTGTTTTTT. Protein product: CASSPGTTNEKLFF.